The 15 T cell receptor beta chains presented below share a single source sample, sequenced in a study of shared clonotypes between healthy human individuals. Only in-frame clones appear in the TCRdb table, and some are missing; sequencing was by immunoSEQ multiplex PCR. The sample consists of about 990,000 clones, around 78% of them appearing once. The sequenced sample was memory CD4+ T cells from PBMCs. Subset denoted: CD45RA-negative fraction. Receptor source: a man aged 18 to 29 in good health. Some clones in this sample may be carry-over from other donors' samples.

The rearrangement links TRBV2 to TRBJ2-5; no firm D call. V gave up 7 bases and J gave up 1 base, with 4 bases separating them. Per the germline V gene, CDR1 is SNHLY and CDR2 is FYNNEI. There are 11 residues in the CDR3. CDR3 sequence (DNA): TGTGCCAGCACCTCCCAAGAGACCCAGTACTTC. This codes for CASTSQETQYF.

The chain combines TRBV30 with TRBJ2-3, with 9 bases that match TRBD1. Germline values: CDR1 GTSNPN, CDR2 SVGIG (reference sequence). The CDR3 sequence is 15 residues long. J gave up 1 base and V 5 bases, and 7 bases lay outside the gene matches. The CDR3 here is CAWWPRTGGTDTQYF. CDR3 nucleotides: TGTGCCTGGTGGCCCCGGACAGGGGGCACAGATACGCAGTATTTT.

CDR3 bases: TGTGCCAGCAGCTTATTTCAGGGGTTGGATGGCTACACCTTC. It yields the protein CASSLFQGLDGYTF. The rearrangement uses TRBV11-2 and TRBJ1-2, with a weak D call TRBD1 (6 bases). The length of the CDR3 is 14 residues. With 2 bases removed from V and 6 bases from J, the gap between germline ends came to 13 bases. The germline gives CDR1 SGHAT, CDR2 FQNNGV.

This clone was observed a few times. The J gene is TRBJ2-1, the V gene TRBV9; D may be TRBD1 (6 bases). The germline CDR1 and CDR2 sequences are SGDLS and YYNGEE. This CDR3 is built from 13 residues. Trimming cost V 4 bases and J 6 bases, with 11 bases left between them. The CDR3 nucleotides are TGTGCCAGCAGCCTAGGACAGCCCAATGAGCAGTTCTTC. It translates to CASSLGQPNEQFF.

This chain's CDR3 is CASTGESSYEQYF. For the CDR3, the DNA is TGTGCCAGCACCGGGGAGAGCTCCTACGAGCAGTACTTC. This chain connects TRBV6-5 to TRBJ2-7; TRBD2 might be the D (5 bases). V lost 7 bases, J lost 0 bases, and 10 bases lay in between. Germline loops: CDR1 MNHEY, CDR2 SVGAGI. The CDR3 has 13 amino acids.

The gene calls are TRBV9 and TRBJ2-7; no reliable D call. V dropped 4 bases and J dropped 3 bases, with 14 bases sitting between them. In germline, CDR1 is SGDLS, CDR2 YYNGEE. The CDR3 has 14 residues. The CDR3 is CASSPEDLYYEQYF. The CDR3 nucleotides are TGTGCCAGCAGCCCAGAGGACCTTTACTACGAGCAGTACTTC.

V gene TRBV7-7 combines with J gene TRBJ2-5; TRBD2 is a possible D gene (5 bases). V was pared by 1 base and J by 6 bases, with 12 bases between. The V gene's germline CDR1 is SSHAT and CDR2 FNYEAQ (reference sequence). This CDR3 has 14 amino acids. The chain's CDR3 is CASSLEVGGQTQYF. Written as DNA, the CDR3 is TGTGCCAGCAGCTTAGAGGTTGGCGGGCAGACCCAGTACTTC.

This clone was seen a few times. This chain connects TRBV6-5 to TRBJ2-7; possibly TRBD1 or TRBD2 for D (5 bases each). The V end lost 5 bases, the J end lost 4 bases, and 15 bases lay between the germline ends. The CDR3 has 14 amino acids. Germline V gene data show CDR1 as MNHEY and CDR2 as SVGAGI. This CDR3 reads CASSRWRGDYEQYF. CDR3 nucleotide sequence: TGTGCCAGCAGTCGCTGGAGAGGGGATTACGAGCAGTACTTC.

CDR3 sequence: CASSQEEGGPLTGELFF. The CDR3 DNA is TGTGCCAGCAGCCAAGAAGAGGGAGGGCCACTCACCGGGGAGCTGTTTTTT. This chain links TRBV4-2 with TRBJ2-2, with 7 bases lining up with TRBD2. Germline values: CDR1 LGHNA, CDR2 YNFKEQ. J lost 4 bases, V lost 0 bases, and 8 bases had no gene match. The CDR3 has 17 residues.

The chain carries TRBV28 and TRBJ1-3; D unclear. V lost 7 bases to trimming and J lost 4 bases, with 8 bases between them. Per the germline V gene, CDR1 is MDHEN and CDR2 is SYDVKM. The CDR3 runs to 12 residues. The CDR3 is CASTTVGNTIYF. The CDR3 DNA reads as TGTGCCAGCACCACTGTCGGAAACACCATATATTTT.

The chain is built from TRBV18 and TRBJ1-1; D is uncertain. CDR3 size: 13 residues. From germline, CDR1 is KGHSH and CDR2 LQKENI. V shed 2 bases and J shed 5 bases, with 9 bases lying between them. CDR3 protein: CASSPAPVTEAFF. The CDR3 DNA reads TGTGCCAGCTCACCAGCTCCAGTAACTGAAGCTTTCTTT.

This chain uses TRBV28 with TRBJ2-1; 12 nucleotides agree with TRBD2. The CDR3 spans 15 residues. CDR1 MDHEN and CDR2 SYDVKM come from the germline V gene. J lost 7 bases, V lost 6 bases, and 7 bases had no gene match. In DNA form, the CDR3 reads TGTGCCAGCAGGGGGGAGACTAGCGGGAGAAATGAGCAGTTCTTC. It specifies CASRGETSGRNEQFF.

The rearrangement uses TRBV4-1 and TRBJ2-2; 11 positions match TRBD2. Losses at the gene ends were 4 bases for V and 1 base for J; bases not matched to a gene: 2. In germline, CDR1 is MGHRA, CDR2 YSYEKL. The CDR3 sequence is 16 residues long. DNA of the CDR3: TGCGCCAGCAGCCCTAGCGGGGGGAGGAACACCGGGGAGCTGTTTTTT. This codes for CASSPSGGRNTGELFF.

J is TRBJ2-1 and V is TRBV5-4; 10 bases agree with TRBD2. Germline values: CDR1 SGHNT, CDR2 YYREEE (reference sequence). V dropped 4 bases and J dropped 0; count of bases not matched to a gene: 7. This CDR3 has 17 residues. This chain's CDR3 is CASSRTSGRSSYNEQFF. The CDR3, as DNA: TGTGCCAGCAGCCGGACTAGCGGTCGGAGCTCCTACAATGAGCAGTTCTTC.

On this clone itself: A read error may be the cause here, since a much bigger clone is one base away. This rearrangement joins TRBV7-6 to TRBJ1-4; D unresolved. Deletions cut 2 bases from V and 3 bases from J, with 7 bases between. The germline CDR1 and CDR2 sequences are SGHVS and FNYEAQ. This CDR3 has 14 amino acids. Here the CDR3 reads CASSLRRPNEKLFF. DNA of the CDR3: TGTGCCAGCAGCTTAAGGAGGCCTAATGAAAAACTGTTTTTT.